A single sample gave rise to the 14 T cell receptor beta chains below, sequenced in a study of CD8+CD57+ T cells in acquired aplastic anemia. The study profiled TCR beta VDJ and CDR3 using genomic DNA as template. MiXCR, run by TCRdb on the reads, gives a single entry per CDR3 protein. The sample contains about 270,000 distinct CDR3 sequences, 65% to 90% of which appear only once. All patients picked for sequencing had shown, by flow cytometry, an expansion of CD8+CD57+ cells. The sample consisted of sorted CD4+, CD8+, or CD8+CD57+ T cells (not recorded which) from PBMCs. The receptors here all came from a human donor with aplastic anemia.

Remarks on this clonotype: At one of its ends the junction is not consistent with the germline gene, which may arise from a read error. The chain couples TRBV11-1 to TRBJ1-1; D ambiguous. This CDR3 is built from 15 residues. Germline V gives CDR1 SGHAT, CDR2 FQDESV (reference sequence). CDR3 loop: CASSLPPGGNTEAFF. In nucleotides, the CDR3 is TGCGCCAGCAGCTTGCCCCCTGGAGGGAACACTGAAGCTTTCTTT. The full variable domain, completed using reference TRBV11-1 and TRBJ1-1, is EAEVAQSPRYKITEKSQAVAFWCDPISGHATLYWYRQILGQGPELLVQFQDESVVDDSQLPKDRFSAERLKGVDSTLKIQPAELGDSAMYLCASSLPPGGNTEAFFGQGTRLTVV.

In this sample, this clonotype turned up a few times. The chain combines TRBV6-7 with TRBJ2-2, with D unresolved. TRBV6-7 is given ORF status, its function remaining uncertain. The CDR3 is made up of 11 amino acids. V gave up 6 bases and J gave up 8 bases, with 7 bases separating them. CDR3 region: CASSPPGELFF. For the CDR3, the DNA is TGTGCCAGCAGCCCTCCAGGGGAGCTGTTTTTT.

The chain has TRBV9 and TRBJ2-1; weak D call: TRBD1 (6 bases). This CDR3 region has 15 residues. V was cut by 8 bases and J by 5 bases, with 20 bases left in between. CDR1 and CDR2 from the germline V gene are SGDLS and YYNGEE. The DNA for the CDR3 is TGTGCCAGTAGCAAAGCCAGGACAGCCGACAATGAGCAGTTCTTC. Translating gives CASSKARTADNEQFF.

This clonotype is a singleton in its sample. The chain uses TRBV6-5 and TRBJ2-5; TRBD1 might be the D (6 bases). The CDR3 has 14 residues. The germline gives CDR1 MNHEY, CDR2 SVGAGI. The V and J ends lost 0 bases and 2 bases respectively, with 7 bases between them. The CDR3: CASSYSTGQETQYF. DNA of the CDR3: TGTGCCAGCAGTTACTCGACAGGTCAAGAGACCCAGTACTTC.

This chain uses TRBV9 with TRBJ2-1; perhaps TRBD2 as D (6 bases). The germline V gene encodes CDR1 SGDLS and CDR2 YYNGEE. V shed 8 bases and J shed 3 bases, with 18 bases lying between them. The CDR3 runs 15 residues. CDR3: CASSIGSGGYNEQFF. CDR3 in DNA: TGTGCCAGTAGTATAGGTAGCGGAGGCTACAATGAGCAGTTCTTC.

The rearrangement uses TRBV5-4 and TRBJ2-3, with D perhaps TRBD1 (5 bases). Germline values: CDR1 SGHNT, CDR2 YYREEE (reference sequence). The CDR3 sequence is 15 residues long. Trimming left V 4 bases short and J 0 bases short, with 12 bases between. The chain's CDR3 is CASSDRTSSTDTQYF. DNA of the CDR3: TGTGCCAGCAGCGACCGGACATCTAGCACAGATACGCAGTATTTT.

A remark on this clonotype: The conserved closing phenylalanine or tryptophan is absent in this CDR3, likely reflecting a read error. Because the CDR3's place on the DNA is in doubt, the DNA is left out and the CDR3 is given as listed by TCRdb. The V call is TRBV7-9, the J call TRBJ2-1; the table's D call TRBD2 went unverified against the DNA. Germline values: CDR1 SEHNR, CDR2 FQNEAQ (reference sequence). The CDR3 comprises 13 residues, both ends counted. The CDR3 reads CASSPSGLAGGVY.

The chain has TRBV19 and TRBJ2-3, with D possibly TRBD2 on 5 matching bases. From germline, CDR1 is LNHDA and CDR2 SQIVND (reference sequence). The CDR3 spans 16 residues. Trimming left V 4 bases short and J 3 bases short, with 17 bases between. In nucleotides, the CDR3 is TGTGCCAGTAGTACAGGAGGTCGCGGTTGGACAGATACGCAGTATTTT. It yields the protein CASSTGGRGWTDTQYF.

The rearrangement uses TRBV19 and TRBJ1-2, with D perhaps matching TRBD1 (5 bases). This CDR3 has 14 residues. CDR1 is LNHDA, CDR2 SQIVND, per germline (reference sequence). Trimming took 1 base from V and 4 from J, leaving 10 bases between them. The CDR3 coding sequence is TGTGCCAGTAGTATAGGAGAGGGGTTCTATGGCTACACCTTC. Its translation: CASSIGEGFYGYTF.

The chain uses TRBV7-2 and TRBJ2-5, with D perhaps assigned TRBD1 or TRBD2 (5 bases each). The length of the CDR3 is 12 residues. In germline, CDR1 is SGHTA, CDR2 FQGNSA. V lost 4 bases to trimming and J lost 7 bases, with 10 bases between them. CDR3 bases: TGTGCCAGCAGCTGGGCGAGGGGGACCCAGTACTTC. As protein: CASSWARGTQYF. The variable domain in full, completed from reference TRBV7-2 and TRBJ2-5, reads GAGVSQSPSNKVTEKGKDVELRCDPISGHTALYWYRQSLGQGLEFLIYFQGNSAPDKSGLPSDRFSAERTGGSVSTLTIQRTQQEDSAVYLCASSWARGTQYFGPGTRLLVL.

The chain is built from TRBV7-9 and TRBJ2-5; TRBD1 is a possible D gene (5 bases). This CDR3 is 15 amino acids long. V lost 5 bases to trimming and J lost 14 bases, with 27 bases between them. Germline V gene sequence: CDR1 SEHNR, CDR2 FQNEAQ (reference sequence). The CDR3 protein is CASSLPGFRGIGQYF. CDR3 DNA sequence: TGTGCCAGCAGCCTACCGGGTTTTAGGGGAATAGGCCAATACTTC.

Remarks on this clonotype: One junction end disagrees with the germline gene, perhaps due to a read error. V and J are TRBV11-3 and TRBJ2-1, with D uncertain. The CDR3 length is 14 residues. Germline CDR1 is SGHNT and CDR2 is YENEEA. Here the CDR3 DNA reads TGTGCCATCAGCTTAGGCCTGTCCTACAATGAGCAGTTCTTC. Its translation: CAISLGLSYNEQFF.

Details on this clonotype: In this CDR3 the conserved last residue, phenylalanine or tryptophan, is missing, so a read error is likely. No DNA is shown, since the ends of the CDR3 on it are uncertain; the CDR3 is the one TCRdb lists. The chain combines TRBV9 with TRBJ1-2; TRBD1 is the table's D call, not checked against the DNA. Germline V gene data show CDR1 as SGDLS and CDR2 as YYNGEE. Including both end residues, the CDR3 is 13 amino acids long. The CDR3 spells CASSVEHYPLVNI.

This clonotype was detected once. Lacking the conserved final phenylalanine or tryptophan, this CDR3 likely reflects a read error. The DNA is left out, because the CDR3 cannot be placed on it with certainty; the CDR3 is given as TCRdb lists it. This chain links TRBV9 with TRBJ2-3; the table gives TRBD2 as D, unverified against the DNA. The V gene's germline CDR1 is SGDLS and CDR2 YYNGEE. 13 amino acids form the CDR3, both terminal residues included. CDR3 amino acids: CASSVGVSGTQPL.